The 32 T cell receptor beta chains below were found in one sample sequenced in a study of siplizumab effects on memory and regulatory T cells. Data came from immunoSEQ multiplex PCR; TCRdb stores just in-frame clones and leaves some out. The sample records fewer than 110,000 clones, around 90% being singletons. The specimen was non-Treg CD4+ T cells sorted from blood. The receptors were sampled from a human donor in good health.

The CDR3 protein is CASSQEGSDTQYF. CDR3 in DNA: TGTGCCAGCAGCCAAGAAGGATCAGATACGCAGTATTTT. The chain combines TRBV4-2 with TRBJ2-3, with no clear D. V gave up 0 bases and J gave up 4 bases, with 5 bases separating them. This CDR3 region has 13 residues. Germline V gives CDR1 LGHNA, CDR2 YNFKEQ.

The V and J genes are TRBV7-6 and TRBJ2-3, with 7 bases fitting TRBD2. V was pared by 5 bases and J by 4 bases, with 15 bases of the junction left unmatched. The CDR3 covers 17 residues. Germline V gene sequence: CDR1 SGHVS, CDR2 FNYEAQ. This CDR3 is CASSRASSGDFPDTQYF. CDR3 DNA: TGTGCCAGCAGCCGCGCCTCTAGCGGTGACTTCCCAGATACGCAGTATTTT.

The V gene is TRBV27, the J gene TRBJ1-5; 9 bases map to TRBD1. The CDR3 extends over 16 amino acids. The ends lost 3 bases at V and 4 bases at J; junction bases unmatched: 7. Per the germline V gene, CDR1 is MNHEY and CDR2 is SMNVEV (reference sequence). Written as DNA, the CDR3 is TGTGCCAGCAGTTTCCTGGACAGGGGAAGGAATCAGCCCCAGCATTTT. Its protein product is CASSFLDRGRNQPQHF.

This clone was seen only once. This chain joins TRBV5-4 and TRBJ2-2, with unresolved D. The germline gives CDR1 SGHNT, CDR2 YYREEE (reference sequence). The CDR3 is 12 amino acids. Trimming stripped 4 bases from V and 8 bases from J, with 9 bases between. The CDR3 DNA reads TGTGCCAGCAGCCTCAAGGAAGGGGAGCTGTTTTTT. Amino acid sequence: CASSLKEGELFF.

V gene TRBV15 combines with J gene TRBJ2-6, with D tentatively TRBD1 or TRBD2 (5 bases each). The germline V and J ends were trimmed by 0 bases and 0 bases, with 18 bases remaining between them. Germline CDR1 and CDR2: LNHNV and YYDKDF (reference sequence). The CDR3 extends over 20 amino acids. The CDR3 nucleotides are TGTGCCACCAGCAGAGATCGGGTTCGGGGCGCCAGCTCTGGGGCCAACGTCCTGACTTTC. It specifies CATSRDRVRGASSGANVLTF.

This chain uses TRBV5-1 with TRBJ1-4; weak D call: TRBD1 (5 bases). The CDR3 is made up of 15 amino acids. The V gene's germline CDR1 is SGHRS and CDR2 YFSETQ. V was trimmed by 3 bases and J by 1 base, leaving 10 bases between them. CDR3 bases: TGCGCCAGCAGCTATCAGGGAAGAACTAATGAAAAACTGTTTTTT. It codes for CASSYQGRTNEKLFF. Combining the CDR3 with reference TRBV5-1 and TRBJ1-4 gives the whole variable domain KAGVTQTPRYLIKTRGQQVTLSCSPISGHRSVSWYQQTPGQGLQFLFEYFSETQRNKGNFPGRFSGRQFSNSRSEMNVSTLELGDSALYLCASSYQGRTNEKLFFGSGTQLSVL.

This clone showed up just once. J is TRBJ1-1 and V is TRBV5-4; D not resolved. The CDR3 is made up of 14 amino acids. CDR1 and CDR2 (germline): SGHNT, YYREEE (reference sequence). Trimming shortened V by 1 base and J by 1 base, and 8 bases separated the two germline ends. CDR3 nucleotides: TGTGCCAGCAGCTTGTATTCACAGAACACTGAAGCTTTCTTT. Translating gives CASSLYSQNTEAFF.

The CDR3 spells CASRGIMGGRFTDTQYF. In DNA form, the CDR3 reads TGTGCCAGCAGAGGAATAATGGGGGGAAGATTCACAGATACGCAGTATTTT. The rearrangement links TRBV28 to TRBJ2-3, with D maybe TRBD2 (6 bases). V dropped 6 bases and J dropped 2 bases, with 21 bases sitting between them. The CDR3 has 17 residues. The V gene's germline CDR1 is MDHEN and CDR2 SYDVKM.

The V and J genes are TRBV5-6 and TRBJ2-3, with TRBD2 identical over 9 bases. Losses at the gene ends were 2 bases for V and 3 bases for J; bases not matched to a gene: 7. Germline V gene data show CDR1 as SGHDT and CDR2 as YYEEEE. The CDR3 runs to 16 residues. The CDR3 sequence is CASSFLAGGRTDTQYF. The CDR3 DNA is TGTGCCAGCAGCTTCCTTGCGGGAGGGCGAACAGATACGCAGTATTTT. The full variable domain, with the rest looked up from reference TRBV5-6 and TRBJ2-3, is DAGVTQSPTHLIKTRGQQVTLRCSPKSGHDTVSWYQQALGQGPQFIFQYYEEEERQRGNFPDRFSGHQFPNYSSELNVNALLLGDSALYLCASSFLAGGRTDTQYFGPGTRLTVL.

V is TRBV27 and J is TRBJ1-2; 10 bases align to TRBD1. CDR1 is MNHEY, CDR2 SMNVEV, per germline (reference sequence). V lost 6 bases to trimming and J lost 5 bases; unmatched junction nucleotides: 9. CDR3 size: 15 residues. The CDR3 DNA follows: TGTGCCAGCAGGATAGACAGGGGGCGCGGTTATGGCTACACCTTC. Translating it yields CASRIDRGRGYGYTF.

The V gene is TRBV9, the J gene TRBJ1-4; D remains unclear. The CDR3 spans 13 residues. CDR1 is SGDLS, CDR2 YYNGEE, per germline. Trimming shortened V by 1 base and J by 6 bases, and 7 bases separated the two germline ends. The CDR3 sequence is CASSVLDDEKLFF. The CDR3 bases are TGTGCCAGCAGCGTACTCGACGATGAAAAACTGTTTTTT.

This chain links TRBV14 with TRBJ2-7; D not certain. This CDR3 has 15 amino acids. V dropped 1 base and J dropped 2 bases, with 12 bases sitting between them. CDR1 and CDR2 (germline): SGHDN, FVKESK. CDR3 sequence: CASSQALGSTYEQYF. Here the CDR3 DNA reads TGTGCCAGCAGCCAAGCCCTAGGTAGTACCTACGAGCAGTACTTC. The whole variable domain, remainder taken from reference TRBV14 and TRBJ2-7, is EAGVTQFPSHSVIEKGQTVTLRCDPISGHDNLYWYRRVMGKEIKFLLHFVKESKQDESGMPNNRFLAERTGGTYSTLKVQPAELEDSGVYFCASSQALGSTYEQYFGPGTRLTVT.

The V gene is TRBV27, the J gene TRBJ2-7; D not certain. Looked up from germline, CDR1 is MNHEY and CDR2 is SMNVEV (reference sequence). Trimming pared 6 bases from V and 3 bases from J, leaving 6 bases between. This CDR3 has 11 residues. The CDR3 nucleotides are TGTGCCAGCAGAGATCACTACGAGCAGTACTTC. This encodes CASRDHYEQYF.

The rearrangement uses TRBV30 and TRBJ2-5; 7 bases match TRBD2. CDR3 size: 15 residues. Germline CDR1 reads GTSNPN; CDR2 reads SVGIG (reference sequence). Trimming at V came to 0 bases and at J to 8 bases, leaving 12 bases not matched to a gene. Here the CDR3 DNA reads TGTGCCTGGAGTGTACGGTCGGGCGGGAGTAGCACCCAGTACTTC. Encoded protein: CAWSVRSGGSSTQYF. Filled out from reference TRBV30 and TRBJ2-5, the complete variable domain reads SQTIHQWPATLVQPVGSPLSLECTVEGTSNPNLYWYRQAAGRGLQLLFYSVGIGQISSEVPQNLSASRPQDRQFILSSKKLLLSDSGFYLCAWSVRSGGSSTQYFGPGTRLLVL.

The V gene is TRBV2, the J gene TRBJ2-7; D uncertain. From germline, CDR1 is SNHLY and CDR2 FYNNEI. Trimming stripped 5 bases from V and 7 bases from J, with 9 bases between. This CDR3 spans 11 amino acids. This chain's CDR3 is CASSTGGEQYF. DNA for the CDR3: TGTGCCAGCAGTACCGGTGGGGAGCAGTACTTC. Filled out from reference TRBV2 and TRBJ2-7, the complete variable domain reads EPEVTQTPSHQVTQMGQEVILRCVPISNHLYFYWYRQILGQKVEFLVSFYNNEISEKSEIFDDQFSVERPDGSNFTLKIRSTKLEDSAMYFCASSTGGEQYFGPGTRLTVT.

This clone was detected only once. The chain couples TRBV7-2 to TRBJ1-1; no firm D call. Trimming stripped 2 bases from V and 0 bases from J, with 4 bases between. Germline values: CDR1 SGHTA, CDR2 FQGNSA. The CDR3 is 13 residues long. CDR3: CASSLQMNTEAFF. CDR3 DNA: TGTGCCAGCAGCTTACAAATGAACACTGAAGCTTTCTTT. Filled out from reference TRBV7-2 and TRBJ1-1, the complete variable domain reads GAGVSQSPSNKVTEKGKDVELRCDPISGHTALYWYRQSLGQGLEFLIYFQGNSAPDKSGLPSDRFSAERTGGSVSTLTIQRTQQEDSAVYLCASSLQMNTEAFFGQGTRLTVV.

The rearrangement joins TRBV30 to TRBJ2-7, with TRBD2 identical over 7 bases. J was trimmed by 7 bases and V by 4 bases; bases with no gene match: 13. The CDR3 runs 14 residues. The germline V gene encodes CDR1 GTSNPN and CDR2 SVGIG (reference sequence). Written as DNA, the CDR3 is TGTGCCTGGAAAACGGGCGGGAGCCTACCAGAGCAGTACTTC. Amino acids: CAWKTGGSLPEQYF. Combining the CDR3 with reference TRBV30 and TRBJ2-7 gives the whole variable domain SQTIHQWPATLVQPVGSPLSLECTVEGTSNPNLYWYRQAAGRGLQLLFYSVGIGQISSEVPQNLSASRPQDRQFILSSKKLLLSDSGFYLCAWKTGGSLPEQYFGPGTRLTVT.

This chain joins TRBV30 and TRBJ2-1; D ambiguous. The CDR3 has 16 residues. The V end lost 4 bases, the J end lost 0 bases, and 16 bases lay between the germline ends. Per the germline V gene, CDR1 is GTSNPN and CDR2 is SVGIG (reference sequence). The CDR3 protein is CAWMGSALPSYNEQFF. The CDR3 region has the DNA TGTGCCTGGATGGGCTCAGCGCTACCCTCCTACAATGAGCAGTTCTTC.

V gene TRBV28 combines with J gene TRBJ2-4; the D gene is possibly TRBD1 (5 bases). Trimming removed 3 bases at V and 0 bases at J, with 9 bases between. CDR1 and CDR2 from the germline V gene are MDHEN and SYDVKM. The CDR3 has 15 residues. The CDR3 protein is CASSFRVIAKNIQYF. For the CDR3, the DNA is TGTGCCAGCAGTTTCAGGGTAATAGCCAAAAACATTCAGTACTTC.

The chain has TRBV6-6 and TRBJ2-7, with 11 bases aligning to TRBD2. The germline V gene encodes CDR1 MNHNY and CDR2 SVGAGI (reference sequence). This CDR3 comprises 15 residues. V was clipped by 0 bases and J by 6 bases; unmatched bases: 4. CDR3 protein: CASSYSLAGEGEQYF. In DNA, the CDR3 is TGTGCCAGCAGTTACTCACTAGCGGGAGAGGGCGAGCAGTACTTC.

The rearrangement links TRBV5-1 to TRBJ2-1; no clear D. The CDR3 covers 13 residues. The germline V gene encodes CDR1 SGHRS and CDR2 YFSETQ. V shed 0 bases and J shed 6 bases, with 7 bases lying between them. The CDR3 sequence is CASSLVPTNEQFF. The CDR3 DNA follows: TGCGCCAGCAGCTTGGTGCCCACCAATGAGCAGTTCTTC.

V and J are TRBV6-5 and TRBJ2-3; no clear D. This CDR3 region has 15 residues. Germline values: CDR1 MNHEY, CDR2 SVGAGI. The germline V and J ends were trimmed by 6 bases and 2 bases, with 15 bases remaining between them. The CDR3 protein is CASRSGGFSTDTQYF. For the CDR3, the DNA is TGTGCCAGCAGAAGTGGTGGGTTTTCCACAGATACGCAGTATTTT.

The rearrangement links TRBV5-1 to TRBJ2-1, with D maybe TRBD2 (5 bases). The germline V gene encodes CDR1 SGHRS and CDR2 YFSETQ. V was shortened by 0 bases and J by 1 base, with 8 bases between the two germline ends. CDR3 length: 15 residues. CDR3 loop: CASSLAPGSYNEQFF. For the CDR3, the DNA is TGCGCCAGCAGCTTGGCCCCGGGGTCCTACAATGAGCAGTTCTTC.

This chain connects TRBV6-1 to TRBJ1-3; D gene ambiguous. CDR1 is MNHNS, CDR2 SASEGT, per germline. The CDR3 runs 18 residues. The V end lost 2 bases, the J end lost 3 bases, and 20 bases lay between the germline ends. CDR3 amino acids: CASSESRVSGTLGNTIYF. CDR3 in DNA: TGTGCCAGCAGTGAATCACGCGTCTCGGGTACGCTTGGAAACACCATATATTTT.

This clone showed up just a few times. The gene calls are TRBV28 and TRBJ2-3; 9 bases are a match to TRBD1. V lost 5 bases, J lost 3 bases, and 6 bases stayed unmatched. Germline loops: CDR1 MDHEN, CDR2 SYDVKM. The CDR3 is 15 amino acids. In DNA, the CDR3 is TGTGCCAGCAGTCGACCGGGACAGGGAACAGATACGCAGTATTTT. Translated, it gives CASSRPGQGTDTQYF.

V and J are TRBV27 and TRBJ2-6, with 8 bases matching TRBD2. CDR3 size: 18 residues. J lost 0 bases, V lost 5 bases, and 9 bases had no gene match. From germline, CDR1 is MNHEY and CDR2 SMNVEV (reference sequence). The CDR3 DNA sequence: TGTGCCAGCAGTCCCCCAGCGGGAGCGCCCTCTGGGGCCAACGTCCTGACTTTC. Translating it yields CASSPPAGAPSGANVLTF.

This sequence joins TRBV9 and TRBJ2-2, with D unclear. Trimming took off 4 bases at V and 10 bases at J, with 14 bases between the two ends. CDR1 is SGDLS and CDR2 is YYNGEE in the germline V gene. The CDR3 is 13 residues long. The CDR3 DNA reads as TGTGCCAGCAGCCCCGGGCTTTCCTCGGAGCTGTTTTTT. It specifies CASSPGLSSELFF.

The rearrangement uses TRBV5-5 and TRBJ2-1, with 8 bases matching TRBD2. V lost 2 bases, J lost 7 bases, and 8 bases stayed unmatched. This CDR3 has 15 residues. The germline V gene has CDR1 SGHKS and CDR2 YYEKEE (reference sequence). CDR3 nucleotides: TGTGCCAGCAGCTTTCCCCCCCGGGAGGGAAATGAGCAGTTCTTC. Amino acid sequence: CASSFPPREGNEQFF.

This chain uses TRBV9 with TRBJ1-2, with 8 bases that match TRBD1. The CDR3 is 14 residues long. J gave up 4 bases and V 0 bases, and 2 bases lay outside the gene matches. Looked up from germline, CDR1 is SGDLS and CDR2 is YYNGEE. In nucleotides, the CDR3 is TGTGCCAGCAGCGTAGATACAGGGGGCTATGGCTACACCTTC. Residues: CASSVDTGGYGYTF.

The chain combines TRBV4-1 with TRBJ2-7, with D unclear. Germline V gives CDR1 MGHRA, CDR2 YSYEKL. The V and J ends lost 0 bases and 3 bases respectively, with 9 bases between them. The CDR3 spans 14 residues. The CDR3 loop reads CASSQDPGDYEQYF. CDR3 coding DNA: TGCGCCAGCAGCCAAGATCCTGGGGACTACGAGCAGTACTTC.

This chain joins TRBV15 and TRBJ2-7, with TRBD1 identical over 8 bases. The germline V gene has CDR1 LNHNV and CDR2 YYDKDF (reference sequence). Trimming cost V 0 bases and J 4 bases; bases outside gene matches: 8. This CDR3 comprises 16 residues. The CDR3 here is CATSRDGGTGGYEQYF. CDR3 sequence (DNA): TGTGCCACCAGCAGAGATGGCGGGACAGGTGGGTACGAGCAGTACTTC.

The chain combines TRBV10-3 with TRBJ1-5, with D possibly TRBD1 on 5 matching bases. Trimming shortened V by 5 bases and J by 6 bases, and 11 bases separated the two germline ends. Germline V gene data show CDR1 as ENHRY and CDR2 as SYGVKD. The length of the CDR3 is 13 residues. The CDR3 is CAISRGKGQPQHF. Written as DNA, the CDR3 is TGTGCCATCAGTCGGGGGAAGGGTCAGCCCCAGCATTTT.